The 10 T cell receptor beta chains reported below all come from one sample, sequenced in a study of T cells in Graves' hyperthyroidism and ophthalmopathy. TCR beta CDR3 regions were amplified from RNA. The primer set for the first-round RT-PCR of the TCR CDR3 was HTBI. TCRdb reprocessed the multiplex PCR reads with MiXCR, giving one entry per CDR3 protein. The sample has hundreds of thousands of distinct CDR3 sequences; about 14% are singletons. The source material was blood. These TCRs come from a woman between 50 and 59 years old with Graves' ophthalmopathy.

The rearrangement links TRBV12-5 to TRBJ2-1, with TRBD2 identical over 7 bases. CDR3 length equals 16 residues. J lost 2 bases, V lost 0 bases, and 4 bases had no gene match. Germline loops: CDR1 LGHNT, CDR2 FRNRAP. The CDR3 here is CASGLVPAGAYNEQFF. Here the CDR3 DNA reads TGTGCTAGTGGTTTGGTCCCCGCGGGAGCCTACAATGAGCAGTTCTTC.

This clonotype was seen only a few times. This rearrangement joins TRBV6-2 or TRBV6-3 to TRBJ2-4; D ambiguous. V was clipped by 0 bases and J by 7 bases, with 13 bases between them. The germline gives CDR1 MNHEY, CDR2 SVGEGT. The CDR3 covers 15 residues. The CDR3 spells CASSYSFGSLNIQYF. For the CDR3, the DNA is TGTGCCAGCAGTTACTCGTTTGGTTCCCTCAACATTCAGTACTTC.

On this clonotype: A much larger clone lies one base from this, so it may be a read error. The V gene is TRBV3-1, the J gene TRBJ1-1, with D perhaps matching TRBD1 (5 bases). Germline CDR1 LGHDT, CDR2 YNNKEL (reference sequence). The CDR3 sequence is 16 residues long. Trimming removed 2 bases from V and 1 base from J, with 14 bases in between. The CDR3 spells CASSQFPGRANTEAFF. The CDR3 DNA reads as TGTGCCAGCAGCCAATTTCCGGGACGGGCGAACACTGAAGCTTTCTTT. Full variable domain (rest looked up from reference TRBV3-1 and TRBJ1-1): DTAVSQTPKYLVTQMGNDKSIKCEQNLGHDTMYWYKQDSKKFLKIMFSYNNKELIINETVPNRFSPKSPDKAHLNLHINSLELGDSAVYFCASSQFPGRANTEAFFGQGTRLTVV.

This chain joins TRBV28 and TRBJ1-1, with 8 bases identical to TRBD1. The CDR3 sequence is 20 residues long. Germline V gene sequence: CDR1 MDHEN, CDR2 SYDVKM. The ends lost 7 bases at V and 3 bases at J; junction bases unmatched: 25. CDR3 sequence (DNA): TGTGCCAGCAACCTAAGACTTCGCATACAGGGGGAGTATAAGGACACTGAAGCTTTCTTT. Protein product: CASNLRLRIQGEYKDTEAFF.

This clonotype was seen only a few times. This chain connects TRBV9 to TRBJ2-7; D is perhaps TRBD1 (5 bases). Germline V gives CDR1 SGDLS, CDR2 YYNGEE. The CDR3 runs to 15 residues. The V end lost 0 bases, the J end lost 1 base, and 11 bases lay between the germline ends. The DNA of the CDR3 is TGTGCCAGCAGCGTAGACCAGGGTGGGTCCTACGAGCAGTACTTC. This gives the protein CASSVDQGGSYEQYF.

The chain carries TRBV7-8 and TRBJ1-3; 7 bases align to TRBD1. Germline values: CDR1 SGHVS, CDR2 FQNEAQ. V trimming: 1 base; J trimming: 3 bases; junction bases outside the gene matches: 9. The CDR3 spans 17 residues. This CDR3 reads CASSLEGATGIGNTIYF. CDR3 nucleotides: TGTGCCAGCAGCTTAGAGGGGGCCACAGGGATTGGAAACACCATATATTTT. Combining the CDR3 with reference TRBV7-8 and TRBJ1-3 gives the whole variable domain GAGVSQSPRYKVAKRGQDVALRCDPISGHVSLFWYQQALGQGPEFLTYFQNEAQLDKSGLPSDRFFAERPEGSVSTLKIQRTQQEDSAVYLCASSLEGATGIGNTIYFGEGSWLTVV.

The chain joins TRBV7-9 to TRBJ2-3; the match to TRBD2 covers 10 bases. J lost 11 bases, V lost 1 base, and 9 bases had no gene match. Germline-derived CDR1 and CDR2 are SEHNR and FQNEAQ (reference sequence). This CDR3 is built from 15 residues. CDR3 in amino acids: CASSLVVASGSKQYF. CDR3 nucleotide sequence: TGTGCCAGCAGCTTAGTCGTCGCTAGCGGGAGCAAGCAGTATTTT.

V gene TRBV4-1 combines with J gene TRBJ2-1; D is possibly TRBD2 (7 bases). CDR1 MGHRA and CDR2 YSYEKL come from the germline V gene. The CDR3 is made up of 20 amino acids. V was shortened by 0 bases and J by 0 bases, with 21 bases between the two germline ends. CDR3 region: CASSQEGGGRKKSSYNEQFF. The CDR3 DNA follows: TGCGCCAGCAGCCAAGAGGGGGGGGGGCGCAAGAAGAGCTCCTACAATGAGCAGTTCTTC.

This clonotype was counted at least ten times. J is TRBJ2-3 and V is TRBV7-9; 15 bases are a match to TRBD2. The germline V gene has CDR1 SEHNR and CDR2 FQNEAQ (reference sequence). Trimming took 3 bases from V and 0 from J; bases not matched to a gene: 4. This CDR3 comprises 18 residues. CDR3 sequence (DNA): TGTGCCAGCAGCTTGGGGACTAGCGGGAGGACTAGCACAGATACGCAGTATTTT. It codes for CASSLGTSGRTSTDTQYF.

As concerns this clonotype: A read error may be the cause here, since a much bigger clone is one base away. The CDR3 ends on some other residue instead of the conserved phenylalanine or tryptophan, so this is likely a read error. V usage is TRBV27 and J usage is TRBJ1-1; 8 bases line up with TRBD1. CDR3 size: 15 residues. V was pared by 4 bases and J by 4 bases, with 8 bases of the junction left unmatched. Germline lookup yields CDR1 MNHEY and CDR2 SMNVEV (reference sequence). CDR3 bases: TGTGCCAGCAGTTCCCAGGGGGCAGCTATCACTGAAGCTTTCTCT. Translating gives CASSSQGAAITEAFS.